This is a list of T cell receptor beta chains from one sample in a study of T cell repertoires in cytomegalovirus infection. These receptors have no identified antigens. TCRdb reprocessed the reads with MiXCR, giving one entry per CDR3 protein. The sample includes hundreds of thousands of distinct CDR3 sequences, about 42% of them seen just once. This material consisted of cultured PBMCs, taken from culture after CMV antigen stimulation. These TCRs come from a human donor in good health (CMV status not recorded). Some clones in this sample may be carry-over from other donors' samples. Each CDR3 is given without its conserved first and last residue. The order of the fields is V gene, CDR3 length, J gene, D gene, clone size, CDR3 protein. D genes are given only for firm matches. Only some rows state a clone size, as once, few, many or a class for expanded clones.

TRBV7-8	14	TRBJ2-1	TRBD2	NA	ASSPRGLAGGQEQF
TRBV7-9	13	TRBJ2-3	NA	NA	ASSLRGSRTDTQY
TRBV20-1	14	TRBJ2-2	NA	few	SASSWEGQNTGELF
TRBV19	13	TRBJ2-7	NA	NA	ASSQGALISYEQY
TRBV11-3	16	TRBJ2-1	TRBD1	few	ASSSGGTGGGDYNEQF
TRBV20-1	14	TRBJ2-7	TRBD1	NA	SARGTPGQGIYEQY
TRBV2	8	TRBJ2-1	NA	NA	ASIGQFAF
TRBV2	13	TRBJ2-3	TRBD2	NA	ASSPTAGESDTQY
TRBV7-2	12	TRBJ1-5	NA	NA	ASSLATGGQPQH
TRBV20-1	12	TRBJ2-3	NA	NA	SASHRKGTDTQY
TRBV6-2/TRBV6-3	11	TRBJ2-1	NA	few	ASSSPLNNEQF
TRBV6-1	13	TRBJ2-3	TRBD2	once	ASTTPATSPDTQY
TRBV20-1	14	TRBJ2-5	NA	few	SATGQAGFLQETQY
TRBV7-2	12	TRBJ2-5	NA	many	ASSGRFVQETQY